This entry describes one T cell receptor beta chain. What it binds is unknown. These data are taken from a study of graft-versus-host responses after intestinal transplantation. Turning to the study itself: Transplants given to recipients were multivisceral, liver-intestinal, or isolated intestinal. Anti-thymocyte globulin induction preceded around 3 years of tacrolimus and steroid maintenance in all recipients. Study-level results: Early post-transplant falls in HvG clones accompanied the peak levels of circulating GvH clones.

The V gene's germline CDR1 is SGHAT and CDR2 FQNNGV. The germline V and J ends were trimmed by 4 bases and 6 bases, with 23 bases remaining between them. CDR3 size: 17 residues. Produced via immunoSEQ multiplex PCR; TCRdb's table is partial and in-frame only. The profile shows over 45,000 clones, about 94% of them singletons. The J gene is TRBJ2-3, the V gene TRBV11-2, with D perhaps TRBD2 (6 bases). The clonotype originates from a human donor who was the organ donor for an intestinal transplant. Material: unstimulated CD4+ T cells sorted from spleen or lymph node cells, obtained before transplant. CDR3 protein: CASSSPGLPFWGDTQYF. The CDR3 DNA sequence: TGTGCCAGCAGCTCCCCGGGACTCCCCTTTTGGGGGGATACGCAGTATTTT.